The T cell receptor (beta chain) described here comes from a study of cytomegalovirus exposure and HLA in healthy donors. Using immunoSEQ multiplex PCR, the repertoire was profiled, and TCRdb retains in-frame clones only, with some absent. The sample comprises around 70,000 clones, roughly 92% of which are singletons, and 1.5% to 2% rests with the top ten. This clone has just one count. Trimming removed 5 bases from V and 1 base from J; junction bases left unmatched: 7. The germline gives CDR1 SGHNT, CDR2 YENEEA. This CDR3 is built from 15 residues. The V call is TRBV11-3, the J call TRBJ1-1; TRBD1 aligns across 7 bases. The receptor's source is a woman aged 18 to 35 in good health and CMV-seropositive. Material for sequencing was PBMCs. CDR3 loop: CASSRDSNTNTEAFF. The CDR3, as DNA: TGTGCCAGCAGCCGGGACAGTAATACGAACACTGAAGCTTTCTTT.